Following are 18 T cell receptor beta chains from one sample sequenced in a study of CD8 T cells in ankylosing spondylitis. TCRdb used MiXCR to reprocess the 5' RACE reads, holding one entry per CDR3 protein. The data hold about 100,000 distinct CDR3 sequences, with 24% observed a single time. Sequenced input: synovial fluid, either unsorted or a sorted T cell fraction (not recorded which). The receptors stem from a male donor with ankylosing spondylitis.

V is TRBV6-1 and J is TRBJ2-7; 11 bases fit TRBD1. Germline CDR1 and CDR2: MNHNS and SASEGT. V was pared by 6 bases and J by 4 bases, with 8 bases of the junction left unmatched. The CDR3 totals 15 residues. CDR3 coding DNA: TGTGCCAGCAGCCCCGGGACAGGGGGTCGGTACGAGCAGTACGTC. Amino acid sequence: CASSPGTGGRYEQYV.

Concerning this clonotype: A much larger clone lies one base from this, so it may be a read error. The genes are TRBV5-5 and TRBJ2-2; weak D call: TRBD2 (5 bases). This CDR3 spans 15 amino acids. Trimming pared 0 bases from V and 3 bases from J, leaving 9 bases between. Germline lookup yields CDR1 SGHKS and CDR2 YYEKEE (reference sequence). This CDR3 is CASSLGRTYTGELFF. The CDR3, as DNA: TGTGCCAGCAGCTTGGGGAGGACGTACACCGGGGAGCTGTTTTTT.

The table lists this clonotype with a few counts. In nucleotides, the CDR3 is TGTGCCAGCAGTCAAGGGGCCAGTAGCACAGATACGCAGTATTTT. This translates into CASSQGASSTDTQYF. The V gene is TRBV6-1, the J gene TRBJ2-3; weak D call: TRBD1 (5 bases). The CDR3 is 15 residues long. V lost 5 bases, J lost 0 bases, and 12 bases lay in between. Germline-derived CDR1 and CDR2 are MNHNS and SASEGT.

This clonotype was recorded many times. The rearrangement joins TRBV12-3 or TRBV12-4 to TRBJ2-3, with TRBD2 matching 8 bases. This CDR3 is built from 18 residues. V dropped 3 bases and J dropped 2; count of bases not matched to a gene: 13. CDR3 sequence: CASSFLLAGLGHTDTQYF. The CDR3 DNA reads TGTGCCAGCAGTTTCCTTCTGGCGGGACTAGGTCACACAGATACGCAGTATTTT.

This clonotype was found a few times. The chain uses TRBV7-2 and TRBJ2-7; 7 bases fit TRBD1. Germline V gives CDR1 SGHTA, CDR2 FQGNSA. Germline trimming cut 1 base from V and 3 bases from J; bases unmatched to any gene: 3. The CDR3 length is 14 residues. CDR3 nucleotide sequence: TGTGCCAGCAGCTTAGGGGGGACAGTCTACGAGCAGTACGTC. The encoded protein is CASSLGGTVYEQYV.

The rearrangement links TRBV2 to TRBJ1-5; TRBD1 matches at 8 bases. The trim removed 2 bases at V and 2 bases at J, leaving 2 bases unmatched. The V gene's germline CDR1 is SNHLY and CDR2 FYNNEI. The CDR3 extends over 15 amino acids. CDR3 in amino acids: CASSETGGGNQPQHF. Here the CDR3 DNA reads TGTGCCAGCAGTGAAACAGGGGGAGGCAATCAGCCCCAGCATTTT.

The chain couples TRBV14 to TRBJ2-7, with D tentatively TRBD1 or TRBD2 (6 bases each). The length of the CDR3 is 14 residues. Between the trimmed V and J ends, which lost 1 base and 3 bases, there was a span of 10 bases. Germline V gives CDR1 SGHDN, CDR2 FVKESK. This CDR3 is CASSQVGGLYEQYV. The CDR3 nucleotides are TGTGCCAGCAGCCAAGTTGGGGGGCTCTACGAGCAGTACGTC.

V usage is TRBV20-1 and J usage is TRBJ2-3, with D perhaps TRBD2 (7 bases). The CDR3 contains 15 residues. The V gene lost 5 bases and the J gene lost 3 bases, with 18 bases spanning the gap. Looked up from germline, CDR1 is DFQATT and CDR2 is SNEGSKA (reference sequence). The CDR3 protein is CSAQPWGGGTDTQYF. The DNA for the CDR3 is TGCAGTGCTCAACCGTGGGGGGGCGGGACAGATACGCAGTATTTT.

The chain carries TRBV11-1 and TRBJ2-1; TRBD2 is a possible D gene (5 bases). Trimming shortened V by 1 base and J by 1 base, and 11 bases separated the two germline ends. Germline-derived CDR1 and CDR2 are SGHAT and FQDESV (reference sequence). The CDR3 extends over 16 amino acids. The CDR3 reads CASSLVSGISYNEQFF. As DNA, the CDR3 is TGTGCCAGCAGCTTAGTTTCGGGAATATCCTACAATGAGCAGTTCTTC.

The V call is TRBV18, the J call TRBJ1-5; D unclear. V was clipped by 3 bases and J by 3 bases, with 6 bases between them. CDR1 and CDR2 (germline): KGHSH, LQKENI. CDR3 size: 13 residues. The CDR3 protein is CASSPGFNQPQHF. The CDR3 DNA sequence: TGTGCCAGCTCACCCGGCTTCAATCAGCCCCAGCATTTT.

This clonotype was seen more than once but under ten times. The rearrangement uses TRBV6-1 and TRBJ2-2, with 9 bases fitting TRBD1. Looked up from germline, CDR1 is MNHNS and CDR2 is SASEGT. CDR3 length: 16 amino acids. Trimming removed 5 bases from V and 1 base from J; junction bases left unmatched: 5. The CDR3 spells CASSPPGQGNTGELFF. In DNA, the CDR3 is TGTGCCAGCAGTCCACCGGGACAGGGGAACACCGGGGAGCTGTTTTTT.

At least ten counts were recorded for this clonotype. The V call is TRBV20-1, the J call TRBJ2-1; perhaps D is TRBD1 or TRBD2 (5 bases each). V gave up 0 bases and J gave up 7 bases, with 16 bases separating them. CDR3 size: 15 residues. CDR1 DFQATT and CDR2 SNEGSKA come from the germline V gene (reference sequence). The CDR3 reads CSARDGAGGYNEQFF. The CDR3 region has the DNA TGCAGTGCTAGAGATGGGGCGGGCGGATATAATGAGCAGTTCTTC.

This clonotype was detected a few times. The V gene is TRBV20-1, the J gene TRBJ2-1; 11 positions agree with TRBD2. This CDR3 is built from 13 residues. V lost 5 bases and J lost 9; bases outside the gene matches: 6. Germline lookup yields CDR1 DFQATT and CDR2 SNEGSKA (reference sequence). Here the CDR3 DNA reads TGCAGTGCTCAGGGACTAGCGGCCACTGAGCAGTTCTTC. Encoded protein: CSAQGLAATEQFF.

The chain recombines TRBV14 with TRBJ2-7; TRBD2 aligns across 10 bases. There are 14 residues in the CDR3. After removal of 4 bases from V and 6 bases from J, the junction contained 6 bases not matched to a gene. Germline lookup yields CDR1 SGHDN and CDR2 FVKESK. CDR3 in amino acids: CASSLAGGSIEQYF. DNA of the CDR3: TGTGCCAGCAGCCTAGCGGGAGGCTCGATCGAGCAGTACTTC.

This clonotype came up a few times. The chain carries TRBV28 and TRBJ2-2; 10 nucleotides match TRBD2. The CDR3 is 16 residues long. The V gene end was trimmed by 5 bases and the J gene end by 2 bases; junction bases not matched to a gene: 5. Germline values: CDR1 MDHEN, CDR2 SYDVKM. CDR3 nucleotide sequence: TGTGCCAGCAGTAGTCTAGCGGGAGATAACACCGGGGAGCTGTTTTTT. It yields the protein CASSSLAGDNTGELFF.

The chain carries TRBV7-9 and TRBJ1-1; 7 bases match TRBD1. The CDR3 is 15 amino acids. V trimming: 5 bases; J trimming: 1 base; junction bases outside the gene matches: 7. Per the germline V gene, CDR1 is SEHNR and CDR2 is FQNEAQ (reference sequence). The CDR3 spells CASSPEGTANTEAFF. In DNA form, the CDR3 reads TGTGCCAGCAGCCCGGAAGGGACAGCGAACACTGAAGCTTTCTTT.

This clonotype has at least ten counts. CDR3 in DNA: TGTGCCAGCAGTGAATGGGGCAAAAACACTGAAGCTTTCTTT. It is translated as CASSEWGKNTEAFF. V is TRBV25-1 and J is TRBJ1-1, with D possibly being TRBD1 (5 bases). Trimming pared 1 base from V and 2 bases from J, leaving 8 bases between. The germline V gene encodes CDR1 MGHDK and CDR2 SYGVNS. This CDR3 is 14 amino acids long.

This clonotype was seen a few times. The genes are TRBV5-1 and TRBJ2-1; 7 positions agree with TRBD2. This CDR3 has 15 amino acids. Losses at the gene ends were 0 bases for V and 1 base for J; bases not matched to a gene: 1. The germline V gene encodes CDR1 SGHRS and CDR2 YFSETQ. The CDR3 nucleotides are TGCGCCAGCAGCTTGGGCGGGGGTTCCTACAATGAGCAGTTCTTC. Translation: CASSLGGGSYNEQFF.